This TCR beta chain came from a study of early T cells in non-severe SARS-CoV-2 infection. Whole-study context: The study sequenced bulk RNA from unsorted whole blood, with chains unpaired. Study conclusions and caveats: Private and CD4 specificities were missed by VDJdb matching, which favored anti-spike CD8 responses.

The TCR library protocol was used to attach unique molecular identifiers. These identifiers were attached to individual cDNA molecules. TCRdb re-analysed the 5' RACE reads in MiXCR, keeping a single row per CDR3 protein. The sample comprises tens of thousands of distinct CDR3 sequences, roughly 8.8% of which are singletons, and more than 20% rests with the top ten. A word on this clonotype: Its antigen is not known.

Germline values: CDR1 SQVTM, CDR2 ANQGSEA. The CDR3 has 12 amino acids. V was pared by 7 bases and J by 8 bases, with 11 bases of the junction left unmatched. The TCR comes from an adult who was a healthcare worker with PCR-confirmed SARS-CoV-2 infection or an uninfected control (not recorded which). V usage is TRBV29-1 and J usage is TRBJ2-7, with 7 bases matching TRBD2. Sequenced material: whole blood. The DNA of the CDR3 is TGCAGCGGTGGGAGGGAGGTTGGAAAGCAGTACTTC. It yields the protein CSGGREVGKQYF.